This T cell receptor (beta chain) originates from a study of OX40 agonist ivuxolimab in advanced cancers. Study at large: Ivuxolimab, an agonistic anti-OX40 (CD134) antibody, was given to patients.

Repertoires were generated with immunoSEQ multiplex PCR, while TCRdb's copy carries only in-frame clones and drops some. The sample yields 60,000 to 70,000 clones, about 86% seen once. This sequence originates from an adult with an advanced solid tumor such as melanoma, head and neck, liver or kidney cancer. The sample in question was CD4+ or CD8+ T cells sorted from blood, obtained in a trial of the OX40 agonist ivuxolimab.

The chain's CDR3 is CASSLPPGAGANVLTF. CDR3 in DNA: TGTGCCAGCAGTTTACCGCCAGGGGCGGGGGCCAACGTCCTGACTTTC. V usage is TRBV28 and J usage is TRBJ2-6, with D possibly matching TRBD1 (6 bases). Per the germline V gene, CDR1 is MDHEN and CDR2 is SYDVKM. Trimming took 2 bases from V and 4 from J, leaving 12 bases between them. The CDR3 is 16 amino acids.